This TCR beta chain was profiled in a study of cytomegalovirus exposure and HLA in healthy donors (dated by TCRdb to 2016 to 2017). General notes on the study: An earlier analysis of around 600 of the donors reported approximately 290 Gb of sequence data and roughly 100 million unique TCR beta sequences from some 180 million T cells. Among almost 400 genotyped donors of the cohort, an average of approximately 240,000 unique TCR beta nucleotide sequences were sequenced per donor, roughly 18% of them non-productive. The aim of the study was to test whether cataloging public T cell receptors could identify signatures of past pathogen exposure. To decide whether each TCR beta V gene segment behaved as functional or pseudogenic, an earlier analysis of approximately 590 of the donors relied on high-throughput TCR beta sequencing. The study combined high-throughput TCR immunosequencing, statistical association of individual TCRs with disease status, and machine learning to predict cytomegalovirus infection status. Donor age, sex, ethnicity and CMV serostatus were compiled alongside the repertoire data. In addition to the first cohort of 650 to 800 subjects, a separate validation cohort of 120 different subjects was used. Roughly five DR-DQ haplotypes were handled as single units for association and clustering because linkage in the cohort was strong. Among the roughly 430 genotyped donors, around 81% belonged to the genetic ancestry cluster associated with self-reported Caucasian donors. A later genetic analysis took genome-wide SNP genotypes for about 55% of the 666 donors and used that subset as a discovery cohort. Every repertoire in the discovery cohort had been generated on one and the same sequencing platform. The T cell repertoires of around 670 subjects were profiled by immunosequencing and related to cytomegalovirus serostatus. Rather than using new phenotypic data, the later analysis identified candidate immune exposures from TCR beta sequences and from how often those sequences occurred across donors. An early release that covered 500 to 800 HLA-typed donors contained about 290 gigabases of sequencing data and roughly 84 million unique TCR sequences. The number of typed donors differed by locus: about 629-630 for A, B, C, DRB1 and DQB1; 522 for DQA1; fewer than 610 for DPA1; and approximately 450 for DPB1. A later analysis re-examined previously published TCR beta repertoires from more than 550 donors and added high-resolution HLA genotyping to investigate patterns of TCR occurrence. HLA typing covered class I and class II loci at four-digit resolution. Broader findings and caveats from the paper: In a later genetic analysis, fewer N-insertions in productive TCRs were reported among donors in an Asian-associated ancestry cluster than the roughly 640-donor mean. Only TCR beta chains were sequenced in this cohort, and the absence of alpha or paired-chain data limited detectable features. Sequencing depth was assumed to be roughly uniform across donors in the presence/absence analyses, though that assumption may not hold. A further reported finding was that TCR beta sequences accurately predicted the HLA-A and HLA-B alleles for most subjects in the first cohort. It was suggested by the authors that the approach could potentially be generalized to other disease states and immunological phenotypes. Cytomegalovirus status was reported to be diagnosed by the classifier with high specificity and sensitivity in both the original and validation cohorts. In an earlier analysis of 587 of the donors, most TCR beta V segments appeared in productive rearrangements about 87% or about 30% of the time, broadly matching IMGT annotations. A few of the identified cytomegalovirus-associated TCR beta chains were confirmed in vitro to be specific for cytomegalovirus antigens. Correlated functional status among segregating V segments might be attributable to linkage disequilibrium, but an unknown experimental factor could not be ruled out. At a false discovery rate of 0.05, a later analysis linked some 18,000 TCR beta sequences to specific HLA alleles. In a later genetic analysis, a missense DCLRE1C variant was associated with V-gene and J-gene trimming of TCR beta chains, and the association was replicated in an independent cohort. A later analysis found that most CMV-associated TCR beta chains appeared HLA-restricted, with HLA associations seemingly driven largely by CMV exposure. The study gave a list of 150 to 200 TCR beta chains associated with cytomegalovirus. In a later analysis, several top co-occurrence clusters were reported to appear linked to parvovirus B19, influenza, CMV and Epstein-Barr virus. Because the 87-base-pair reads could not distinguish some IMGT-functional V segments, including TRBV6-2 and TRBV6-3, those segments were excluded. Assigning TCR associations to individual alleles was difficult when HLA alleles, especially DR and DQ, strongly co-occurred. While some public TCRs were present in many individuals, most TCR sequences turned up only very rarely across donors. The only immune exposure information available for the cohort was CMV serostatus. Roughly 15 rarely observed V segments, including chromosome 9 orphons, were excluded from the earlier analysis of approximately 500 of the donors because counts were too low. In a later analysis, HLA-associated TCR beta chains showed more clonal expansion and lower generation probabilities than non-associated chains that were equally common. Because HLA typing was missing for some donors at each locus, association tests included only the typed subset. In a later analysis, TCR association rates were found to vary across HLA loci, with the most associated TCRs seen for DRB1 alleles and the fewest for HLA-C alleles. A cluster of highly shared sequence variants was judged likely to represent a technical artifact of the sequencing pipeline.

Worth noting for this clone: The specificity of this receptor is unknown. No qualities accompany the bases; no much larger clone lies one base away.

Library construction relied on the immunoSEQ multiplex PCR assay. For the multiplex PCR, a mixture combining 60 forward primers for TCR Vbeta segments and 13 reverse primers for TCR Jbeta segments was used. The CDR3 region of rearranged TCR beta genes was amplified from genomic DNA by a multiplex PCR assay. The Illumina HiSeq System was used to sequence the amplified TCR beta libraries as 87-base-pair reads. In the paper's pipeline: In a later analysis, tens of millions of unique TCR beta chains were counted across the roughly 670 repertoires, and approximately 11 million of these chains were shared by at least two donors. Raw reads were error-corrected and collapsed into unique sequences by a nearest-neighbor algorithm in which closely related sequences were merged to remove PCR and sequencing errors. CDR3 sequences were aligned to IMGT reference sequences to assign V, D and J gene segments. For a sequence to be retained, a match of at least six nucleotides to both a V gene segment and a J gene segment was required. Rearrangements were called productive when the CDR3 lacked stop codons and stayed in frame with V and J; all others were non-productive. Following IMGT convention, CDR3 was defined as the stretch from the second conserved V-encoded cysteine up to the conserved J-encoded phenylalanine. The earlier analysis of fewer than 700 of the donors excluded sequences that lacked an unambiguous match to a single V gene segment. An earlier analysis of several hundred of the donors called V segments functional above 56.7% productive rearrangements and segregating when the between-donor standard deviation exceeded 5%. A statistical classification framework was developed to diagnose cytomegalovirus status using the catalog of TCR beta chain sequences. In a later analysis, V and J genes were assigned by comparing TCR nucleotide sequences against IMGT/GENE-DB human TR gene sequences. Using the TCRdist pipeline, a later analysis assigned CDR3 sequences along with most-parsimonious VDJ recombination scenarios. A later analysis defined each TCR beta chain by its CDR3 amino acid sequence plus V-gene family, and excluded reads lacking a unique V-gene family. To address suspected cross-contamination and a sequencing artifact, a later analysis removed 592 highly shared, low-generation-probability nucleotide sequences. A later analysis calculated a clonal expansion index for each public chain from normalized within-repertoire ranks of inferred template counts. Generation probabilities in a later analysis came from a VDJ recombination model fitted to out-of-frame rearrangements, and those results were checked against IGoR. A later analysis scored TCR-TCR, TCR-HLA and TCR-CMV co-occurrence with hypergeometric tests, applying a repertoire-size bias correction to TCR pairs. To estimate false discovery rates, a later analysis permuted the HLA or CMV assignments 20 times. A later analysis grouped co-occurring TCRs with DBSCAN, adding TCRdist sequence similarity when clustering within HLA-allele-positive subsets. For co-occurrence clustering, repertoires with fewer than 30,000 or more than 120,000 public chains were excluded, along with about five repertoires with anomalous nucleotide sharing. The table was pulled from immuneACCESS by TCRdb, which kept in-frame rearrangements only. Such tables lose some clones; where checked, under half of the loss comes from unresolved V genes, and the rest has no known cause. The D gene and trimming were derived from the DNA, and the V and J assignments and clone size from that table. Here the sample has about 36,000 clones; about half occur a single time. The top ten clonotypes cover 6.2% of the sample.

The cohort comprised approximately 700 healthy bone marrow donors. At the time of sampling, every cohort member was nominally healthy, though immune exposures that went unrecorded were likely present. The donor was CMV seropositive and belonged to the group of more than 250 seropositive cohort members. A peripheral blood sample was collected from each donor, and TCR beta sequencing was performed on peripheral blood mononuclear cells. The Qiagen DNeasy Blood Extraction Kit was used to extract genomic DNA from the blood cell samples. Measured from the cysteine to the phenylalanine, the CDR3 is 13 residues long. Left in the record is the CDR3 DNA by itself, 39 bases read in frame from the first base. V gives up 7 bases and J gives up 5 bases, and the segment between their germline ends measures 12 bases. CDR1 is given as ENHRY and CDR2 as SYGVKD, both from the germline V gene.

This sequence uses TRBV10-3 and TRBJ1-5, with the D gene call left open. Sequencing input: PBMCs. The TCR was taken from a woman in her forties in good health and CMV-seropositive. The sequenced DNA is TGTGCCATCACCCAGAGGACTGATCAGCCCCAGCATTTT. This encodes CAITQRTDQPQHF.